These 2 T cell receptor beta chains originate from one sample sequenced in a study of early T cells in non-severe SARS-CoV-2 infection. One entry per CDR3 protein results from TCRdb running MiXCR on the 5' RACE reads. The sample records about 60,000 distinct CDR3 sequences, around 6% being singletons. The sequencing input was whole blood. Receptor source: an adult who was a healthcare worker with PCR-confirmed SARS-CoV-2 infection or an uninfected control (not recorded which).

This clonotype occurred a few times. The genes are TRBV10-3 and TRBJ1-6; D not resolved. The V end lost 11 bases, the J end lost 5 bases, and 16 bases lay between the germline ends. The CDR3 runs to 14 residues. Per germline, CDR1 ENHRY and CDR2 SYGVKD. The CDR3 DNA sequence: TGTGCCTCCAAGGGCGGGCGAGATAATTCACCCCTCCACTTT. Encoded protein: CASKGGRDNSPLHF.

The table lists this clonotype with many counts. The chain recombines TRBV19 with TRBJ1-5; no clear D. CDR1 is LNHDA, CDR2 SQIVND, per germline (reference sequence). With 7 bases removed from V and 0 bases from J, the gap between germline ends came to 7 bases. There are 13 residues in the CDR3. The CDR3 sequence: CASTWSSNQPQHF. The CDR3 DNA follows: TGTGCCAGTACGTGGTCTAGCAATCAGCCCCAGCATTTT.